This T cell receptor beta chain derives from a study of graft-versus-host responses after intestinal transplantation. Researchers placed some 200,000 CFSE-labeled responder cells in culture with some 200,000 irradiated, violet-dye-labeled stimulator cells. The repertoire was sequenced with immunoSEQ multiplex PCR; TCRdb's copy has only in-frame clones and lacks some. The sample has fewer than 25,000 clones; around 47% are singletons. This specimen consisted of alloreactive CD8+ T cells from a mixed lymphocyte reaction culture, obtained before transplantation. Noted subset: CFSE-low proliferating T cells sorted from approximately six-day pre-transplant mixed lymphocyte reaction (GvH or HvG direction). The receptor was isolated from a human patient who was an organ donor for intestinal transplantation.

This CDR3 reads CASSSYLGRGQLFF. As DNA, the CDR3 is TGTGCCAGCAGCTCATACTTAGGCAGAGGCCAACTGTTTTTT. The gene calls are TRBV7-9 and TRBJ1-4; D ambiguous. Germline CDR1 is SEHNR and CDR2 is FQNEAQ (reference sequence). This CDR3 comprises 14 residues. Deletions cut 4 bases from V and 12 bases from J, with 18 bases between.